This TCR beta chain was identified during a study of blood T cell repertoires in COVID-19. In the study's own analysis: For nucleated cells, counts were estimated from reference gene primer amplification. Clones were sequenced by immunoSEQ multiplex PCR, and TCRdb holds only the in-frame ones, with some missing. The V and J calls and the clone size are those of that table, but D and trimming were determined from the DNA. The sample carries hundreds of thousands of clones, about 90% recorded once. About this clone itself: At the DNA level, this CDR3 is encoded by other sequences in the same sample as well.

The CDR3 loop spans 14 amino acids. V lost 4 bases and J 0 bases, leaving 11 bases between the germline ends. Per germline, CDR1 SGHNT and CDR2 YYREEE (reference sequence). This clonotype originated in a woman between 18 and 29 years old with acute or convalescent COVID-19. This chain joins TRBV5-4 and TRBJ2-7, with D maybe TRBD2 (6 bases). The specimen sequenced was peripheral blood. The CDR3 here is CASSSSGSSYEQYF. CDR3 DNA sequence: TGTGCCAGCAGCAGTAGCGGAAGCTCCTACGAGCAGTACTTC.